The T cell receptor (beta chain) described here comes from a study of blood T cell repertoires in COVID-19. Study background: The analysed material was cDNA or gDNA that came from T cells, B-cell-depleted T cells, or PBMCs.

The CDR3 extends over 15 amino acids. Germline V gene sequence: CDR1 SGHTS, CDR2 YDEGEE. Trimming pared 5 bases from V and 0 bases from J, leaving 12 bases between. The repertoire was sequenced with immunoSEQ multiplex PCR; TCRdb's copy has only in-frame clones and lacks some. The table includes roughly 260,000 clones, around 87% detected once. J is TRBJ2-1 and V is TRBV5-8, with D hard to call. This clonotype was sampled from a woman between 45 and 60 years old with acute or convalescent COVID-19. Source material: peripheral blood. CDR3 DNA: TGTGCCAGCAGAAGGTCAGGCAGCTCCTACAATGAGCAGTTCTTC. It encodes CASRRSGSSYNEQFF.